The 4 T cell receptor beta chains presented below share a single source sample, sequenced in a study of blood T cell repertoires in COVID-19. Sequencing was performed with immunoSEQ multiplex PCR; in TCRdb, only in-frame clones are kept and a portion is missing. The sample carries 180,000 or so clones, over 75% recorded once. The sequencing sample was made of PBMCs or T cells enriched from blood (not recorded which). The receptors derive from a middle-aged man who had recovered from COVID-19.

The rearrangement joins TRBV7-9 to TRBJ2-2; 10 bases are a match to TRBD2. This CDR3 spans 16 amino acids. V shed 2 bases, J shed 5 bases, and the junction held 5 bases outside the gene matches. CDR1 and CDR2 from the germline V gene are SEHNR and FQNEAQ (reference sequence). The CDR3: CASSLRLAGATGELFF. CDR3 nucleotide sequence: TGTGCCAGCAGCTTAAGGCTAGCGGGAGCGACCGGGGAGCTGTTTTTT.

V gene TRBV2 combines with J gene TRBJ1-2; 8 nucleotides agree with TRBD1. With V trimmed by 3 bases and J by 8 bases, 8 bases remained unmatched. This CDR3 contains 14 residues. The V gene's germline CDR1 is SNHLY and CDR2 FYNNEI. The chain's CDR3 is CASSDGQGWFGYTF. The CDR3 DNA follows: TGTGCCAGCAGTGACGGACAGGGTTGGTTCGGCTACACCTTC.

This clone appeared once. The chain combines TRBV19 with TRBJ1-5, with D tentatively TRBD1 (5 bases). With 5 bases removed from V and 3 bases from J, the gap between germline ends came to 11 bases. Germline CDR1 is LNHDA and CDR2 is SQIVND (reference sequence). There are 14 residues in the CDR3. The CDR3 nucleotides are TGTGCCAGTAGTCTTCGGGACTTCAATCAGCCCCAGCATTTT. Its protein is CASSLRDFNQPQHF.

The chain recombines TRBV11-3 with TRBJ2-1, with 11 nucleotides matching TRBD2. V lost 11 bases, J lost 4 bases, and 10 bases stayed unmatched. CDR1 SGHNT and CDR2 YENEEA come from the germline V gene. The CDR3 is 15 residues long. This CDR3 reads CASAYGTSGYNEQFF. The CDR3 nucleotides read TGTGCCTCGGCCTACGGGACTAGCGGATACAATGAGCAGTTCTTC.